The 25 T cell receptor beta chains given below trace back to one sample, sequenced in a study of blood T cell repertoires in COVID-19. The data were produced by immunoSEQ multiplex PCR, yet TCRdb's version contains in-frame clones alone and is incomplete. The sample consists of 100,000 or so clones, approximately 88% of them appearing once. The sample taken for sequencing was peripheral blood. These receptors came from a human donor in a cohort sampled during active COVID-19.

This chain uses TRBV3-1 (or the pseudogene TRBV3-2) with TRBJ1-3; D possibly corresponds to TRBD1 (6 bases). Trimming stripped 8 bases from V and 0 bases from J, with 17 bases between. There are 16 residues in the CDR3. CDR1 and CDR2 from the germline V gene are LGHDT and YNNKEL (reference sequence). The CDR3 sequence: CASGRSGGPSGNTIYF. In DNA form, the CDR3 reads TGTGCCAGCGGCCGATCTGGGGGCCCCTCTGGAAACACCATATATTTT.

This clone was seen only once. V usage is TRBV7-6 and J usage is TRBJ2-3; TRBD2 aligns across 7 bases. Germline CDR1 SGHVS, CDR2 FNYEAQ. There are 18 residues in the CDR3. V was pared by 2 bases and J by 0 bases, with 11 bases of the junction left unmatched. The CDR3 DNA reads TGTGCCAGCAGCTTACCAAAGAAGGCGGGGGAGAGCACAGATACGCAGTATTTT. Its translation: CASSLPKKAGESTDTQYF. The whole variable domain, remainder taken from reference TRBV7-6 and TRBJ2-3, is GAGVSQSPRYKVTKRGQDVALRCDPISGHVSLYWYRQALGQGPEFLTYFNYEAQQDKSGLPNDRFSAERPEGSISTLTIQRTEQRDSAMYRCASSLPKKAGESTDTQYFGPGTRLTVL.

The V gene is TRBV9, the J gene TRBJ1-4; TRBD1 is a possible D gene (6 bases). This CDR3 comprises 14 residues. The germline V and J ends were trimmed by 3 bases and 5 bases, with 11 bases remaining between them. Germline V gene sequence: CDR1 SGDLS, CDR2 YYNGEE. CDR3 loop: CASSGLDRNEKLFF. The CDR3 region has the DNA TGTGCCAGCAGCGGACTCGACAGGAATGAAAAACTGTTTTTT.

Note on this clone: This sample includes further DNA sequences coding for the same CDR3. The chain joins TRBV5-1 to TRBJ2-5; a possible D gene is TRBD1 (5 bases). The CDR3 totals 12 residues. Germline assignment: CDR1 SGHRS and CDR2 YFSETQ. V gave up 1 base and J gave up 4 bases, with 5 bases separating them. CDR3 nucleotides: TGCGCCAGCAGCTTGCAGGGAGAGACCCAGTACTTC. Residues: CASSLQGETQYF.

This CDR3 reads CASSRFSKGGFYGYTF. The CDR3, as DNA: TGTGCCAGCAGCCGATTTTCTAAAGGGGGCTTCTATGGCTACACCTTC. V and J are TRBV4-2 and TRBJ1-2; TRBD1 matches 7 bases. The V gene's germline CDR1 is LGHNA and CDR2 YNFKEQ. The CDR3 runs to 16 residues. The V gene end was trimmed by 4 bases and the J gene end by 4 bases; junction bases not matched to a gene: 12.

This sequence joins TRBV5-1 and TRBJ2-2, with TRBD1 identical over 9 bases. The length of the CDR3 is 18 residues. Looked up from germline, CDR1 is SGHRS and CDR2 is YFSETQ. Trimming removed 1 base from V and 4 bases from J; junction bases left unmatched: 11. The CDR3 sequence: CASSLLPVGQGTTGELFF. The CDR3 DNA follows: TGCGCCAGCAGCTTGCTGCCCGTGGGACAGGGTACCACCGGGGAGCTGTTTTTT. Combining the CDR3 with reference TRBV5-1 and TRBJ2-2 gives the whole variable domain KAGVTQTPRYLIKTRGQQVTLSCSPISGHRSVSWYQQTPGQGLQFLFEYFSETQRNKGNFPGRFSGRQFSNSRSEMNVSTLELGDSALYLCASSLLPVGQGTTGELFFGEGSRLTVL.

The chain links TRBV7-2 to TRBJ2-2, with D perhaps TRBD2 (6 bases). V was cut by 4 bases and J by 1 base, with 10 bases left in between. The CDR3 runs to 15 residues. Per germline, CDR1 SGHTA and CDR2 FQGNSA. CDR3 sequence: CASSSGLLNTGELFF. The CDR3 region has the DNA TGTGCCAGCAGCTCAGGACTACTGAACACCGGGGAGCTGTTTTTT.

V gene TRBV4-3 combines with J gene TRBJ1-6; D gene uncertain. Germline assignment: CDR1 LGHNA and CDR2 YSLEER. CDR3 size: 14 residues. V lost 1 base, J lost 9 bases, and 10 bases lay in between. The CDR3 reads CASSQGQRSSPLHF. The CDR3 region has the DNA TGCGCCAGCAGCCAAGGGCAGCGTAGTTCACCCCTCCACTTT.

The chain couples TRBV5-8 to TRBJ2-7; 8 bases agree with TRBD1. V gave up 0 bases and J gave up 4 bases; unmatched junction bases: 9. Germline V gives CDR1 SGHTS, CDR2 YDEGEE. The CDR3 sequence is 16 residues long. Written as DNA, the CDR3 is TGTGCCAGCAGCTTGGCTTCAGGGACAGGTACATACGAGCAGTACTTC. Translating it yields CASSLASGTGTYEQYF.

To note about this clone: The same CDR3 arises from other DNA sequences in this sample as well. The chain employs TRBV7-9 and TRBJ1-1, with D perhaps TRBD1 (5 bases). Trimming removed 3 bases from V and 1 base from J, with 9 bases in between. There are 14 residues in the CDR3. Germline V lookup: CDR1 SEHNR, CDR2 FQNEAQ (reference sequence). The CDR3 sequence is CASSLQGGNTEAFF. The DNA for the CDR3 is TGTGCCAGCAGCTTGCAGGGAGGGAACACTGAAGCTTTCTTT.

The rearrangement joins TRBV18 to TRBJ2-2; weak D call: TRBD1 (6 bases). In germline, CDR1 is KGHSH, CDR2 LQKENI. Trimming removed 3 bases at V and 5 bases at J, with 19 bases between. The CDR3 spans 17 residues. CDR3 in DNA: TGTGCCAGCTCACCGTCCCGGGACACGGGACGGACCGGGGAGCTGTTTTTT. This encodes CASSPSRDTGRTGELFF.

This chain connects TRBV5-1 to TRBJ1-3; tentative D call: TRBD1 (6 bases). The CDR3 is made up of 15 amino acids. From germline, CDR1 is SGHRS and CDR2 YFSETQ. With 4 bases removed from V and 4 bases from J, the gap between germline ends came to 15 bases. The CDR3 loop is CASSQGPGQGNTIYF. The DNA for the CDR3 is TGCGCCAGCAGCCAGGGGCCGGGGCAGGGAAACACCATATATTTT.

This clone showed up many times. V gene TRBV19 combines with J gene TRBJ2-6, with a weak D call TRBD2 (6 bases). The germline CDR1 and CDR2 sequences are LNHDA and SQIVND (reference sequence). This CDR3 is 17 amino acids long. The germline V and J ends were trimmed by 7 bases and 0 bases, with 16 bases remaining between them. DNA of the CDR3: TGTGCCAGTACCCCCTGGGGGAGGAGCTCTGGGGCCAACGTCCTGACTTTC. It specifies CASTPWGRSSGANVLTF.

This chain uses TRBV7-2 with TRBJ1-1; TRBD1 matches 11 bases. Trimming at V came to 6 bases and at J to 3 bases, leaving 3 bases not matched to a gene. CDR1 and CDR2 (germline): SGHTA, FQGNSA. The CDR3 consists of 14 residues. CDR3 residues: CASRPDRGHTEAFF. The CDR3 nucleotides read TGTGCCAGCAGGCCGGACAGGGGGCACACTGAAGCTTTCTTT.

The V and J genes are TRBV11-3 and TRBJ2-1; 7 bases map to TRBD1. Trimming took 3 bases from V and 3 from J; bases not matched to a gene: 11. Germline assignment: CDR1 SGHNT and CDR2 YENEEA. The CDR3 length is 17 residues. The CDR3 here is CASSLLRQGQFYNEQFF. DNA for the CDR3: TGTGCCAGCAGCTTGCTCCGACAGGGCCAATTCTACAATGAGCAGTTCTTC.

The genes are TRBV18 and TRBJ2-2; D is unresolved. V was pared by 2 bases and J by 2 bases, with 12 bases between. CDR1 is KGHSH, CDR2 LQKENI, per germline. The CDR3 is made up of 16 amino acids. The CDR3 DNA reads as TGTGCCAGCTCACCATCCCTTAACAGAAACACCGGGGAGCTGTTTTTT. The encoded protein is CASSPSLNRNTGELFF. Full variable domain (remainder filled in from reference TRBV18 and TRBJ2-2): NAGVMQNPRHLVRRRGQEARLRCSPMKGHSHVYWYRQLPEEGLKFMVYLQKENIIDESGMPKERFSAEFPKEGPSILRIQQVVRGDSAAYFCASSPSLNRNTGELFFGEGSRLTVL.

The rearrangement links TRBV4-3 to TRBJ1-2, with 8 nucleotides matching TRBD1. Germline V lookup: CDR1 LGHNA, CDR2 YSLEER. V lost 1 base to trimming and J lost 8 bases; unmatched junction nucleotides: 6. CDR3 size: 14 residues. CDR3 in DNA: TGCGCCAGCAGCCAAGCCAACAGGGGGTACGGCTACACCTTC. This codes for CASSQANRGYGYTF.

V and J are TRBV2 and TRBJ2-3; TRBD2 agrees at 7 bases. The CDR3 spans 17 residues. Germline values: CDR1 SNHLY, CDR2 FYNNEI. V dropped 4 bases and J dropped 2; count of bases not matched to a gene: 12. In nucleotides, the CDR3 is TGTGCCAGCAGTGGGTTTGCGACTAGCTCCTTCACAGATACGCAGTATTTT. This encodes CASSGFATSSFTDTQYF.

This clone is a singleton in its sample. The genes are TRBV7-6 and TRBJ1-5; perhaps TRBD1 as D (6 bases). V gave up 1 base and J gave up 2 bases, with 9 bases separating them. Germline lookup yields CDR1 SGHVS and CDR2 FNYEAQ. The CDR3 is made up of 15 amino acids. The CDR3 region has the DNA TGTGCCAGCAGCTTAGGGGGGCTCGGCAATCAGCCCCAGCATTTT. Translated, it gives CASSLGGLGNQPQHF. The full variable domain, its missing parts supplied by reference TRBV7-6 and TRBJ1-5, is GAGVSQSPRYKVTKRGQDVALRCDPISGHVSLYWYRQALGQGPEFLTYFNYEAQQDKSGLPNDRFSAERPEGSISTLTIQRTEQRDSAMYRCASSLGGLGNQPQHFGDGTRLSIL.

This chain joins TRBV27 and TRBJ1-6, with 8 bases identical to TRBD1. The CDR3 runs to 19 residues. After removal of 8 bases from V and 8 bases from J, the junction contained 23 bases not matched to a gene. From germline, CDR1 is MNHEY and CDR2 SMNVEV (reference sequence). This CDR3 reads CASRRTGRGGSSPYSPLHF. The CDR3 coding sequence is TGTGCCAGCCGACGGACAGGGCGGGGAGGTAGTTCTCCTTATTCACCCCTCCACTTT.

In its sample, this clone was seen once. The V gene is TRBV6-1, the J gene TRBJ2-1; 9 nucleotides match TRBD1. The germline gives CDR1 MNHNS, CDR2 SASEGT. This CDR3 is built from 12 residues. The junction had 3 bases not matched to a gene; V was cut back by 3 bases and J by 12 bases. The CDR3 reads CASSEWDRVQFF. CDR3 DNA: TGTGCCAGCAGTGAGTGGGACAGGGTGCAGTTCTTC.

The chain employs TRBV5-1 and TRBJ2-3; 13 bases align to TRBD2. Trimming took 2 bases from V and 4 from J; bases not matched to a gene: 7. The CDR3 has 17 residues. The germline V gene encodes CDR1 SGHRS and CDR2 YFSETQ. The CDR3 DNA is TGCGCCAGCAGCTTATTTACTAGCGGGGGGGCATCAGATACGCAGTATTTT. Protein product: CASSLFTSGGASDTQYF.

A single count supports this clone. The V gene is TRBV7-3, the J gene TRBJ2-2; 10 bases match TRBD2. Germline CDR1 is SGHTA and CDR2 is FQGTGA. J lost 2 bases, V lost 4 bases, and 4 bases had no gene match. The CDR3 spans 16 residues. This CDR3 is CASSSSGGVNTGELFF. CDR3 in DNA: TGTGCCAGCAGCTCCAGCGGGGGGGTCAACACCGGGGAGCTGTTTTTT.

This chain joins TRBV9 and TRBJ1-1; D unclear. This CDR3 comprises 14 residues. From germline, CDR1 is SGDLS and CDR2 YYNGEE. V dropped 0 bases and J dropped 5 bases, with 11 bases sitting between them. CDR3 residues: CASSVVTASTEAFF. The CDR3 bases are TGTGCCAGCAGCGTAGTTACAGCCTCTACTGAAGCTTTCTTT.

This clone was counted a single time. The chain uses TRBV2 and TRBJ1-1; 7 bases fit TRBD1. Per the germline V gene, CDR1 is SNHLY and CDR2 is FYNNEI. The CDR3 is 15 amino acids. The V segment lost 6 bases and the J segment 0 bases; nucleotides outside the gene matches: 7. The CDR3 bases are TGTGCCAGCAGGGCCAACAGGGGCCTGAACACTGAAGCTTTCTTT. Translation: CASRANRGLNTEAFF.